This T cell receptor (beta chain) was profiled in a study of PD-1 blockade in classical Hodgkin lymphoma (TCRdb year 2020). Context from the whole study: Nivolumab dosing was 3 mg/kg intravenously every 2 weeks, continuing until either disease progression or unacceptable toxicity. A peripheral blood immune signature of response to PD-1 blockade in classical Hodgkin lymphoma was defined using TCR beta sequencing and CyTOF.

The germline ends are 13 bases apart after V is trimmed by 1 base and J by 2 bases. The germline V gene provides CDR1 MNHNS and CDR2 SASEGT. There are 16 amino acids in the CDR3, from cysteine to phenylalanine inclusive. Only the CDR3 DNA stays, 48 bases, in frame from base 1. Genomic DNA was extracted with the Qiagen DNeasy kit from unsorted PBMCs and from negatively selected CD4+ and CD8+ fractions. TCR beta CDR3 regions were amplified by immunoSEQ multiplex PCR using primers annealing to V and J segments. A synthetic immune receptor repertoire was used to minimize amplification bias, and remaining bias was computationally removed after sequencing. The paper's data handling went like this. Custom Python scripts were used to quantify repertoire diversity as the Shannon entropy index. The unsorted, CD4+ and CD8+ repertoires were each analyzed separately, with the exception of combined analyses, where CD4+ and CD8+ sequences were merged in silico. Clonal expansion was defined as at least a 2-fold frequency increase after treatment relative to C1D1, with a pseudocount of 0.5 for undetected baseline clones. Singleton clones were defined as clones with 0 or 1 copy at C1D1, and non-singleton clones were defined as clones with 2 or more copies. Clones expanded in unsorted samples were assigned a CD4+, CD8+ or unknown annotation through matching of protein sequences in sorted samples from the same patient. Wilcoxon tests on paired samples were used to test diversity changes from C1D1 to C4D1. The table comes from immuneACCESS by way of TCRdb, which keeps in-frame sequences with V and J called. Part of the clones is missing from these tables; in studies checked, under half for an unresolved V gene and the rest for unknown reasons. The V and J calls and the clone size are those of that table, but D and trimming were determined from the DNA. For this sample there are about 27,000 clones; nearly 80% appear just once. The ten top clones hold around 32% of the sample.

What the work shows at the level of the full study, not this receptor alone: CD4+ but not CD8+ TCR diversity rose significantly by C4D1 (p=0.0027 vs p=0.16), most apparent in complete responders (p=0.02). Lower diversity was observed in patients in whom nivolumab was started less than 1 year after ASCT, and these patients were excluded from later analyses so that confounding by immune reconstitution would be avoided. The study covered only a single clinical trial cohort, and the causes of the repertoire differences, possibly disease activity or prior therapy, were still not defined. Trial patients achieving complete response had baseline diversity similar to newly diagnosed patients, whereas partial responders and progressors had significantly lower diversity. Baseline TCR diversity was reported to be lower in newly diagnosed patients than in healthy donors and to be lower still in relapsed/refractory patients.

About this clone itself: Its antigen is not yet known. Base qualities are not at hand, and no much larger clone is one base apart.

Reading the label with the study, this specimen's time point is: cycle 2 day 1 (C2D1) of nivolumab. All trial patients had relapsed after autologous stem cell transplantation, with cohorts A, B and C differing in prior brentuximab vedotin exposure. The trial cohort was composed of approximately 60 patients with relapsed/refractory classical Hodgkin lymphoma, for whom complete response, partial response or progressive disease was recorded as best overall response. In the multi-cohort phase II CheckMate 205 trial, trial patients received single-agent nivolumab. Best overall response was determined by an independent review committee according to the 2007 International Working Group response criteria. PBMCs from the trial were collected at three points: immediately before nivolumab initiation (C1D1), and during therapy at cycle 2 day 1 and cycle 4 day 1. After peripheral blood was drawn into 8 mL Vacutainer Cell Preparation Tubes, PBMCs were isolated by centrifugation and then cryopreserved.

The sample was peripheral blood mononuclear cells (PBMCs), taken before the second cycle of nivolumab. The chain joins TRBV6-1 to TRBJ2-3, and the D gene may be TRBD2, 6 bases matching. This TCR came from a human donor with classical Hodgkin lymphoma. The CDR3 here reads CASSEGWRGDTDTQYF. Read as DNA, the sequence is TGTGCCAGCAGTGAAGGCTGGCGGGGCGACACAGATACGCAGTATTTT.